This is a list of T cell receptor beta chains from one sample in a study of beta chain features in type 1 diabetes. Profiled with immunoSEQ multiplex PCR; TCRdb holds only in-frame clones, not every one. Of 300,000 to 350,000 clones in the sample, over 7% were seen once. Sequencing used central memory CD4+ T cells from blood. The receptors derive from a man aged 25 to 40 with type 1 diabetes. CDR3s include the opening cysteine and the closing phenylalanine or tryptophan.

>TRBV5-3|TRBJ2-7
CARSLDGKQYF
>TRBV2|TRBJ2-3
CGGGDTQYF
>TRBV23-1|TRBJ2-4
CASVQGRIAKNIQYF
>TRBV4-3|TRBJ1-4
CASSQAGGLVEKLFF
>TRBV6-5|TRBJ2-2
CASSLTGTTGELFF
>TRBV11-2|TRBJ1-6
CASSLDRNSPLHF
>TRBV10-1|TRBJ1-5
CASSDRPNQPQHF
>TRBV2|TRBJ2-7
CASSESGTYEQYF
>TRBV27|TRBJ1-1
CASSTWDSMNTEAFF
>TRBV9|TRBJ1-5
CASSVGGGADQPQHF
>TRBV7-2|TRBJ2-2
CASSLARGGHTNTGELFF
>TRBV11-2|TRBJ2-2
CASSSGEHTGELFF
>TRBV4-3|TRBJ2-6
CASSQDIVSGANVLTF
>TRBV7-8|TRBJ2-3
CASSGGPGLAALDTQYF
>TRBV7-2|TRBJ2-1
CASSSVASYNEQFF
>TRBV20-1|TRBJ2-7
CSAHLVDEQYF
>TRBV7-2|TRBJ2-3
CASSGHLTSRTDTQYF
>TRBV28|TRBJ1-5
CASSLATGFQPQHF
>TRBV7-9|TRBJ2-3
CASSLAGAETDTQYF
>TRBV7-2|TRBJ2-7
CASSFQGGSSYEQYF
>TRBV9|TRBJ1-5
CASSDEQGSAQHF
>TRBV4-1|TRBJ2-3
CASSQDGIQAGSDTQYF
>TRBV4-3|TRBJ2-3
CASSQDKGLVADTQYF
>TRBV7-2|TRBJ2-7
CASSVAGTSGAYEQYF
>TRBV19|TRBJ2-7
CASNADRESEQYF
>TRBV7-2|TRBJ1-2
CASSLVKGQGDGYTF
>TRBV7-8|TRBJ2-5
CASSGTEQETQYF
>TRBV6-5|TRBJ2-7
CASRLVWEQYF
>TRBV6-6|TRBJ1-2
CASGLRVYYGYTF
>TRBV14|TRBJ2-5
CATATSGAGTQYF